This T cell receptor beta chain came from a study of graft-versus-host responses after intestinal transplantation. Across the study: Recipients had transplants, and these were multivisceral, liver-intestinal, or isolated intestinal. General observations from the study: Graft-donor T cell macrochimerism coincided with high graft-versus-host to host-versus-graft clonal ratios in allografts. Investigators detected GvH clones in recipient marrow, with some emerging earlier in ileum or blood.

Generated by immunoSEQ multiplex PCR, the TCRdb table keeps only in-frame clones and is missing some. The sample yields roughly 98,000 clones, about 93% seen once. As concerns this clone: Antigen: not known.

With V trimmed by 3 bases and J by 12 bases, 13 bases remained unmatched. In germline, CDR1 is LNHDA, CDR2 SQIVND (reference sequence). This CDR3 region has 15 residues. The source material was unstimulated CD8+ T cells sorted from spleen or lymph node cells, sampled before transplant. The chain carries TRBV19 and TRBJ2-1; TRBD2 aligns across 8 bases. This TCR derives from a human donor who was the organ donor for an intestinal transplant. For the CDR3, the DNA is TGTGCCAGTAGTATTTCCGGCGGGGGGTACACAGGGCAGTTCTTC. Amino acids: CASSISGGGYTGQFF.